This T cell receptor (beta chain) was found in a study of T cell changes during pregnancy in multiple sclerosis. The CDR3 extends over 14 amino acids. The germline V gene has CDR1 SEHNR and CDR2 FQNEAQ (reference sequence). J gave up 5 bases and V 8 bases, and 7 bases lay outside the gene matches. Sequencing was performed with immunoSEQ multiplex PCR; in TCRdb, only in-frame clones are kept and a portion is missing. The sample consists of under 95,000 clones, 93% of them appearing once. Sequences were derived from peripheral blood, sampled in the second trimester of pregnancy. This receptor was identified in a female donor in good health, enrolled as a control in a pregnancy study. The chain couples TRBV7-9 to TRBJ2-1; 9 bases match TRBD1. The CDR3 sequence: CASEPRTGDNEQFF. The CDR3 DNA reads TGTGCCAGCGAACCTAGGACAGGGGACAATGAGCAGTTCTTC.